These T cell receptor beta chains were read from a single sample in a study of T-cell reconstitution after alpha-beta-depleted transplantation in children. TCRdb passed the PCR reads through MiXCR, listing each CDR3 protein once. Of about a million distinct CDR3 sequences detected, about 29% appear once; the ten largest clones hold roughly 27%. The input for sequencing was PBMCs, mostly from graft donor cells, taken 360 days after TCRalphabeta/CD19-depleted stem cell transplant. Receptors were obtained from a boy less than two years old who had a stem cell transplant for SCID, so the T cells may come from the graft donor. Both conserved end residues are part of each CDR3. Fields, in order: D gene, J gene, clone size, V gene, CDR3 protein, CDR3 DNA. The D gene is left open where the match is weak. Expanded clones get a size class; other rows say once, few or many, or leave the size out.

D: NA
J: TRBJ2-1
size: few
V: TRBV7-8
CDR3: CASSLDRSREQFF
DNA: TGTGCCAGCAGCTTAGATAGGTCGCGTGAGCAGTTCTTC

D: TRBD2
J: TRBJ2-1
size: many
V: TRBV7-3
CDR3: CASSLSGGANEQFF
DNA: TGTGCCAGCAGCTTGAGCGGGGGGGCGAATGAGCAGTTCTTC

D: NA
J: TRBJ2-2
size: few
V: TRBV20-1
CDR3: CSASPYGGLNTGELFF
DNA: TGCAGTGCTAGTCCCTACGGGGGATTGAACACCGGGGAGCTGTTTTTT

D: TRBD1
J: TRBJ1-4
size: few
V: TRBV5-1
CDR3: CASSWLTGDNEKLFF
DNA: TGCGCCAGCAGCTGGTTGACAGGGGATAATGAAAAACTGTTTTTT

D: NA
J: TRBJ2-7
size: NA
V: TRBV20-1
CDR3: CSAPGPGRTYEQYF
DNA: TGCAGTGCCCCAGGTCCGGGGCGAACCTACGAGCAGTACTTC

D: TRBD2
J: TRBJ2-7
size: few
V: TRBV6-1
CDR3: CASRERGAYEQYF
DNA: TGTGCCAGCAGGGAGCGGGGTGCCTACGAGCAGTACTTC

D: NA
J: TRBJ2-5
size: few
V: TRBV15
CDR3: CATSGQETQYF
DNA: TGTGCCACCAGCGGACAAGAGACCCAGTACTTC

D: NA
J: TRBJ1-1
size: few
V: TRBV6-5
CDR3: CASSYPPLNTEAFF
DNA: TGTGCCAGCAGTTACCCTCCCCTGAACACTGAAGCTTTCTTT

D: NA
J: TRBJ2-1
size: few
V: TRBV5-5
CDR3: CASSSILGTYNEQFF
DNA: TGTGCCAGCAGCTCGATCTTAGGGACTTACAATGAGCAGTTCTTC

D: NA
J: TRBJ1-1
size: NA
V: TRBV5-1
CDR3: CASSSRRLENTEAFF
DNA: TGCGCCAGCAGCTCTAGAAGATTGGAGAACACTGAAGCTTTCTTT

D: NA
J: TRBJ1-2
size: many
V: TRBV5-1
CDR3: CASSFGQGGYGYTF
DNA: TGCGCCAGCAGCTTCGGCCAGGGAGGCTATGGCTACACCTTC

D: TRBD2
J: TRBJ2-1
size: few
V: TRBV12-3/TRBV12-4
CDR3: CASSLAWGGPYNEQFF
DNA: TGTGCCAGCAGTTTAGCCTGGGGGGGTCCTTACAATGAGCAGTTCTTC

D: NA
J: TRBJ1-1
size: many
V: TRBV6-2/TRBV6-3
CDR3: CASILGGIKNTEAFF
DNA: TGTGCCAGCATATTGGGAGGGATTAAGAACACTGAAGCTTTCTTT

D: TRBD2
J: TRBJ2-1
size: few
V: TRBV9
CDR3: CASSVGLGGLTSGGIRNEQFF
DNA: TGTGCCAGCAGCGTAGGGCTCGGCGGGTTGACTAGCGGGGGGATACGCAATGAGCAGTTCTTC

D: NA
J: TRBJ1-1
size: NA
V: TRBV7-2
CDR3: CASSLVVGRGNTEAFF
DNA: TGTGCCAGCAGCTTAGTGGTGGGGCGAGGGAACACTGAAGCTTTCTTT

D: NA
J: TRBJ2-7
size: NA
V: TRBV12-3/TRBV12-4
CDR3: CASRGSIDEQYF
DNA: TGTGCCAGCAGAGGTTCTATCGACGAGCAGTACTTC

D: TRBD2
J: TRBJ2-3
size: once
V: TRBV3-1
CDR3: CASSPSSSGRTDTQYF
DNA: TGTGCCAGCAGCCCTTCCTCTAGCGGCCGCACAGATACGCAGTATTTT

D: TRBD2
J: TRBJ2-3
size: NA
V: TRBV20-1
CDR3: CSARVSGGLFTDTQYF
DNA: TGCAGTGCTAGGGTTAGCGGGGGGCTTTTCACAGATACGCAGTATTTT

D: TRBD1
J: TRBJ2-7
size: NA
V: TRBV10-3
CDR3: CAISEPGQGSTYEQYF
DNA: TGTGCCATCAGTGAACCGGGACAGGGGTCCACCTACGAGCAGTACTTC

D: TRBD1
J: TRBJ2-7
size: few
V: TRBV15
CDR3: CATSSYLRDRYEQYF
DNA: TGTGCCACCAGCAGCTACCTCCGGGACAGGTACGAGCAGTACTTC

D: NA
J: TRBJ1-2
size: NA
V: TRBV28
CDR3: CASSFKVGINYGYTF
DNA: TGTGCCAGCAGTTTTAAAGTCGGGATTAACTATGGCTACACCTTC

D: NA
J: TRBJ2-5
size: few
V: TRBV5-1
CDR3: CASSFDPWETQYF
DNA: TGCGCCAGCAGCTTTGATCCCTGGGAGACCCAGTACTTC

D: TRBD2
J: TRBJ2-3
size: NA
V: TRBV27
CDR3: CASSLWLAGTDTQYF
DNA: TGTGCCAGCAGTTTATGGCTAGCGGGCACAGATACGCAGTATTTT

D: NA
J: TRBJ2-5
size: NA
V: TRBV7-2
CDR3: CASSWGAVPRETQYF
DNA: TGTGCCAGCAGCTGGGGGGCCGTTCCGCGGGAGACCCAGTACTTC

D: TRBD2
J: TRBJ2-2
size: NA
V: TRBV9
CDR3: CASGGGRINTGELFF
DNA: TGTGCCAGCGGGGGAGGGAGGATAAACACCGGGGAGCTGTTTTTT

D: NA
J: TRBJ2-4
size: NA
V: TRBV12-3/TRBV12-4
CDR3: CASSLASGAGQKNIQYF
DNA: TGTGCCAGCAGTTTAGCCTCCGGGGCAGGTCAGAAAAACATTCAGTACTTC

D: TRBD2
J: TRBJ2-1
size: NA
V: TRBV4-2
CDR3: CASSQVPSRTSLSNEQFF
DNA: TGTGCCAGCAGCCAAGTCCCGTCTCGGACTAGCCTGTCCAATGAGCAGTTCTTC

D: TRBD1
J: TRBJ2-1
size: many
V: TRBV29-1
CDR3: CSVGDRIYNEQFF
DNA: TGCAGCGTTGGGGACAGAATCTACAATGAGCAGTTCTTC

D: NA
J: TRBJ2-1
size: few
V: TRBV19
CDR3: CASSIRGQINEQFF
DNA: TGTGCCAGTAGTATACGTGGACAAATCAATGAGCAGTTCTTC

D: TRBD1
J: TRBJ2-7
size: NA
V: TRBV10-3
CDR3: CATTGQGGGYEQYF
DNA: TGTGCCACCACGGGACAGGGGGGAGGCTACGAGCAGTACTTC

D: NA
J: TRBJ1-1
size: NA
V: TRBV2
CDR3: CASSRDRRAEAFF
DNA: TGTGCCAGCAGCCGGGACCGCCGGGCCGAAGCTTTCTTT

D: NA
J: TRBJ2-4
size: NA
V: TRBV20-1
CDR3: CSAAPAKNIQYF
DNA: TGCAGTGCAGCCCCCGCAAAAAACATTCAGTACTTC

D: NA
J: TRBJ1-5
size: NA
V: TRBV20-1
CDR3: CSARKGGGQPQHF
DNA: TGCAGTGCTAGAAAAGGGGGGGGCCAGCCCCAGCATTTT

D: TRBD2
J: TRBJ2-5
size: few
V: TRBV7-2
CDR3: CASSPLAGLQETQYF
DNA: TGTGCCAGCAGCCCGCTAGCGGGGCTCCAAGAGACCCAGTACTTC

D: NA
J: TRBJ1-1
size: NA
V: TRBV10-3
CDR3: CAIRTDRNTEAFF
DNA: TGTGCCATCAGGACGGACAGGAACACTGAAGCTTTCTTT

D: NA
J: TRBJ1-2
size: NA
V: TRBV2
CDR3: CASREGIHYGYTF
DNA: TGTGCCAGCAGAGAGGGAATTCACTATGGCTACACCTTC

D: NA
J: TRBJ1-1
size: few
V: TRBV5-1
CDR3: CASSPALFGDTEAFF
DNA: TGCGCCAGCAGCCCTGCCCTCTTCGGGGACACTGAAGCTTTCTTT

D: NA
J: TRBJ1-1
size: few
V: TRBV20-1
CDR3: CSAINFGRTEAFF
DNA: TGCAGTGCTATCAACTTCGGACGGACTGAAGCTTTCTTT

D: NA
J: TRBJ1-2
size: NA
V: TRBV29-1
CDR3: CSVATRYGYTF
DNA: TGCAGCGTTGCTACTCGCTATGGCTACACCTTC

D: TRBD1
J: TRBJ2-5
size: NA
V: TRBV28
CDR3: CASSFLEQGPQETQYF
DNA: TGTGCCAGCAGTTTCCTCGAACAGGGGCCCCAAGAGACCCAGTACTTC

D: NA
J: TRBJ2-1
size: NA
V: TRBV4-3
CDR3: CASSQTEGGFEQFF
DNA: TGCGCCAGCAGCCAGACAGAGGGGGGGTTTGAGCAGTTCTTC

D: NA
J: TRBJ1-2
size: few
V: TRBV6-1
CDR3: CASRASGSNYGYTF
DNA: TGTGCCAGCAGGGCCTCCGGGTCCAACTATGGCTACACCTTC

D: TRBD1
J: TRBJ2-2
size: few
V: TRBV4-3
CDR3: CASSHANRGAGELFF
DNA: TGCGCCAGCAGCCATGCAAACAGGGGAGCCGGGGAGCTGTTTTTT

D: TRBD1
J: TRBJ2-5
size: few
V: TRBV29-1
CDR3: CSVGDREETQYF
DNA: TGCAGCGTTGGGGACAGGGAAGAGACCCAGTACTTC

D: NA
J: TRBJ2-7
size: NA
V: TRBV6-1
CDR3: CASSPHLEGGSYEQYF
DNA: TGTGCCAGCAGCCCCCACCTGGAAGGGGGTTCCTACGAGCAGTACTTC

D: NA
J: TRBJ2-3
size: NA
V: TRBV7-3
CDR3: CASSLQSGGDTQYF
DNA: TGTGCCAGCAGCTTACAGTCAGGAGGGGATACGCAGTATTTT

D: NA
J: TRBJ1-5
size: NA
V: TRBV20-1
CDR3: CSARESWRGNQPQHF
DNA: TGCAGTGCTAGAGAGTCCTGGAGGGGCAATCAGCCCCAGCATTTT

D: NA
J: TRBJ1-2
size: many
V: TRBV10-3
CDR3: CAISDVQPPLNYGYTF
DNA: TGTGCCATCAGCGACGTTCAGCCACCACTCAACTATGGCTACACCTTC

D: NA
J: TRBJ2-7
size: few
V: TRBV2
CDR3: CASSEAIGHPTYEQYF
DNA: TGTGCCAGCAGTGAAGCGATAGGACACCCCACCTACGAGCAGTACTTC

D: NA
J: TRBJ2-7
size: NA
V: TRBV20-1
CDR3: CSASNGRAYEQYF
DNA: TGCAGTGCTAGTAATGGGCGGGCCTACGAGCAGTACTTC

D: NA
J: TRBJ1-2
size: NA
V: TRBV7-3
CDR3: CASSLGPAGVGYGYTF
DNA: TGTGCCAGCAGCTTAGGGCCGGCAGGAGTAGGGTATGGCTACACCTTC

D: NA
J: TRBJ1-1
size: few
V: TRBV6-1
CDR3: CASSLRPGTNTEAFF
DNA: TGTGCCAGCAGCCTCCGGCCAGGGACCAACACTGAAGCTTTCTTT

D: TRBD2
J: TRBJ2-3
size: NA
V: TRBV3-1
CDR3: CASSGTSPTPNTQYF
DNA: TGTGCCAGCAGCGGGACTAGCCCGACCCCAAATACGCAGTATTTT

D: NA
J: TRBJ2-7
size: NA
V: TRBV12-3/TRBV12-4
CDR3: CASSLGAQGDEQYF
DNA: TGTGCCAGCAGTTTAGGGGCGCAGGGTGACGAGCAGTACTTC

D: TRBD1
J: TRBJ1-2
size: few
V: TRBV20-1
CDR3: CSAARTGLDGYTF
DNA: TGCAGTGCTGCCCGGACAGGGTTGGATGGCTACACCTTC

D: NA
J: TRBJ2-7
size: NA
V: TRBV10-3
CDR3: CAISEDGVVSYEQYF
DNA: TGTGCCATCAGTGAGGATGGGGTCGTCTCCTACGAGCAGTACTTC

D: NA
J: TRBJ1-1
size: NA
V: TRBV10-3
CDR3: CAISEPRAGTEAFF
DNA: TGTGCCATCAGTGAGCCACGGGCCGGCACTGAAGCTTTCTTT

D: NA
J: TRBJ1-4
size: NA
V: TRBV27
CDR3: CASSAQVAREKLFF
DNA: TGTGCCAGCAGTGCCCAGGTGGCAAGGGAAAAACTGTTTTTT

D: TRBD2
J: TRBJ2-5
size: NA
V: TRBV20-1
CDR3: CSGLAGTQETQYF
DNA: TGCAGTGGGCTAGCGGGGACCCAAGAGACCCAGTACTTC

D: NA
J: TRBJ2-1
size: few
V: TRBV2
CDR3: CARGGGGTDNEQFF
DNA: TGTGCCAGGGGGGGAGGGGGAACCGACAATGAGCAGTTCTTC